The 26 T cell receptor beta chains listed next were all sequenced from one sample in a study of cytomegalovirus exposure and HLA in healthy donors. Primers included in the PCR were 60 Vbeta and 13 Jbeta primers. Here immunoSEQ multiplex PCR was the method, and the copy in TCRdb shows in-frame clones only, minus some. This table has roughly 190,000 clones, roughly 81% appearing once. The specimen sequenced was PBMCs. The origin of the receptors is a woman aged 30 to 39 in good health and CMV-seropositive.

The rearrangement links TRBV28 to TRBJ1-5; D might be TRBD1 (6 bases). The germline V gene has CDR1 MDHEN and CDR2 SYDVKM. The CDR3 covers 17 residues. Trimming removed 3 bases from V and 5 bases from J, with 20 bases in between. The DNA of the CDR3 is TGTGCCAGCAGTTTCCTCACAGGGAGGGTTCGGGATCAGCCCCAGCATTTT. This translates into CASSFLTGRVRDQPQHF.

The chain links TRBV7-2 to TRBJ1-4, with D maybe TRBD1 (5 bases). This CDR3 region has 14 residues. Trimming shortened V by 2 bases and J by 8 bases, and 12 bases separated the two germline ends. Germline lookup yields CDR1 SGHTA and CDR2 FQGNSA. The DNA for the CDR3 is TGTGCCAGCAGCTTAAATCAAGGGGTGGAAAAACTGTTTTTT. Translation gives CASSLNQGVEKLFF.

This sequence joins TRBV19 and TRBJ2-7; TRBD2 is a possible D gene (6 bases). V shed 7 bases and J shed 7 bases, with 20 bases lying between them. CDR3 length equals 14 residues. Per germline, CDR1 LNHDA and CDR2 SQIVND (reference sequence). The CDR3 coding sequence is TGTGCCAGTACCCCTACGGGTCGGGAGAGGGAGCAGTACTTC. This gives the protein CASTPTGREREQYF.

This chain joins TRBV29-1 and TRBJ2-5, with a weak D call TRBD1 (6 bases). The germline V gene encodes CDR1 SQVTM and CDR2 ANQGSEA. CDR3 length equals 13 residues. Trimming cost V 6 bases and J 4 bases, with 15 bases left between them. The CDR3 sequence is CSVSGTLGETQYF. The CDR3 nucleotides are TGCAGCGTCTCCGGGACATTGGGAGAGACCCAGTACTTC.

The rearrangement joins TRBV13 to TRBJ2-7; maybe TRBD2 (5 bases). V lost 5 bases and J lost 1, with 15 bases in between. The CDR3 has 15 residues. Germline CDR1 and CDR2: PRHDT and FYEKMQ (reference sequence). CDR3 in DNA: TGTGCCAGCAGCCAAGGACTCCCGGGGTCCTACGAGCAGTACTTC. It translates to CASSQGLPGSYEQYF.

The chain links TRBV19 to TRBJ1-5; 11 bases are shared with TRBD1. CDR1 and CDR2 from the germline V gene are LNHDA and SQIVND (reference sequence). The J segment lost 9 bases and the V segment lost 5 bases, leaving 12 bases of the junction unmatched. The CDR3 has 16 amino acids. The CDR3 nucleotides read TGTGCCAGTAGTGTAACCGGGACAGGGGGTATAGCGCCCCAGCATTTT. This encodes CASSVTGTGGIAPQHF.

The chain couples TRBV18 to TRBJ2-7; 10 positions match TRBD1. This CDR3 has 15 residues. Trimming removed 3 bases from V and 5 bases from J; junction bases left unmatched: 7. The germline CDR1 and CDR2 sequences are KGHSH and LQKENI. The CDR3 loop reads CASSPTGTGADEQYF. DNA of the CDR3: TGTGCCAGCTCACCGACCGGGACAGGGGCAGACGAGCAGTACTTC.

The CDR3 DNA reads as TGTGCCAGCAGCGCGGGACAGGGGGCCTCTGAAGCTTTCTTT. It yields the protein CASSAGQGASEAFF. This chain uses TRBV9 with TRBJ1-1, with TRBD1 matching 12 bases. The CDR3 spans 14 residues. With 3 bases clipped from V and 6 bases from J, the junction kept 3 bases outside the gene matches. The germline V gene has CDR1 SGDLS and CDR2 YYNGEE. The complete variable domain, with remaining parts taken from reference TRBV9 and TRBJ1-1, reads DSGVTQTPKHLITATGQRVTLRCSPRSGDLSVYWYQQSLDQGLQFLIQYYNGEERAKGNILERFSAQQFPDLHSELNLSSLELGDSALYFCASSAGQGASEAFFGQGTRLTVV.

The chain combines TRBV6-5 with TRBJ1-6; a possible D gene is TRBD1 (5 bases). Germline V gene sequence: CDR1 MNHEY, CDR2 SVGAGI. Trimming left V 5 bases short and J 9 bases short, with 14 bases between. The CDR3 loop spans 14 amino acids. CDR3 amino acids: CASSKDRKISPLHF. The CDR3 nucleotides read TGTGCCAGCAGTAAAGACAGAAAAATTTCACCCCTCCACTTT.

The CDR3 DNA reads as TGTGCCAGCAGCTTAGGAGGGCGGTCTAGCACAGATACGCAGTATTTT. Its translation is CASSLGGRSSTDTQYF. The chain uses TRBV7-8 and TRBJ2-3, with a weak D call TRBD2 (5 bases). The CDR3 contains 16 residues. Per germline, CDR1 SGHVS and CDR2 FQNEAQ. V lost 1 base and J lost 0, with 11 bases in between.

This rearrangement joins TRBV4-1 to TRBJ2-2, with TRBD2 matching 10 bases. The CDR3 has 17 residues. Germline CDR1 reads MGHRA; CDR2 reads YSYEKL. V shed 1 base and J 1 base; nucleotides not matched to a gene: 3. The CDR3 nucleotides are TGCGCCAGCAGCCAAGCACTAGCGGGGCTGAACACCGGGGAGCTGTTTTTT. Its protein product is CASSQALAGLNTGELFF.

The chain couples TRBV20-1 to TRBJ2-5, with D uncertain. The J call may be mistaken, given a closer DNA end match to TRBJ2-7. The CDR3 runs 11 residues. The germline gives CDR1 DFQATT, CDR2 SNEGSKA (reference sequence). The CDR3 nucleotides are TGCAGTGCTAGTACCATGTACGAGCAGTACTTC. It is translated as CSASTMYEQYF.

The CDR3 DNA reads as TGTGCCAGCAGCCCTACAGGGTTAGGGGCCAACGTCCTGACTTTC. Encoded protein: CASSPTGLGANVLTF. This chain joins TRBV7-3 and TRBJ2-6; a possible D gene is TRBD1 (6 bases). The CDR3 is 15 residues long. With 5 bases removed from V and 4 bases from J, the gap between germline ends came to 12 bases. CDR1 and CDR2 from the germline V gene are SGHTA and FQGTGA.

The J gene is TRBJ2-1, the V gene TRBV30; tentatively, D is TRBD2 (5 bases). The V and J ends lost 3 bases and 0 bases respectively, with 15 bases between them. Looked up from germline, CDR1 is GTSNPN and CDR2 is SVGIG (reference sequence). The CDR3 extends over 16 amino acids. CDR3 sequence reads: CAWSRGYDSSYNEQFF. DNA of the CDR3: TGTGCCTGGAGCCGCGGGTACGATAGCTCCTACAATGAGCAGTTCTTC. Full variable domain (rest looked up from reference TRBV30 and TRBJ2-1): SQTIHQWPATLVQPVGSPLSLECTVEGTSNPNLYWYRQAAGRGLQLLFYSVGIGQISSEVPQNLSASRPQDRQFILSSKKLLLSDSGFYLCAWSRGYDSSYNEQFFGPGTRLTVL.

The chain joins TRBV10-3 to TRBJ2-1; 13 nucleotides agree with TRBD2. The germline V gene has CDR1 ENHRY and CDR2 SYGVKD. The CDR3 has 15 amino acids. V lost 4 bases to trimming and J lost 4 bases; unmatched junction nucleotides: 1. The CDR3 is CAISGTSGGYNEQFF. DNA for the CDR3: TGTGCCATCAGTGGGACTAGCGGGGGATACAATGAGCAGTTCTTC.

As DNA, the CDR3 is TGTGCCAGCAGCTTCGTCCAGGGGGCTGGCACAGATACGCAGTATTTT. Translation: CASSFVQGAGTDTQYF. The chain joins TRBV5-6 to TRBJ2-3; TRBD1 aligns across 8 bases. Losses at the gene ends were 2 bases for V and 1 base for J; bases not matched to a gene: 6. Germline lookup yields CDR1 SGHDT and CDR2 YYEEEE. This CDR3 is 16 amino acids long.

The chain employs TRBV5-1 and TRBJ2-7; D may be TRBD2 (5 bases). The CDR3 sequence is 16 residues long. CDR1 SGHRS and CDR2 YFSETQ come from the germline V gene. V lost 0 bases and J 0 bases, leaving 13 bases between the germline ends. In nucleotides, the CDR3 is TGCGCCAGCAGCTTGGAAGTCGGGGTCCTCTCCTACGAGCAGTACTTC. As protein: CASSLEVGVLSYEQYF.

This clone appeared a single time. The gene calls are TRBV28 and TRBJ1-2; D unclear. V was cut by 3 bases and J by 3 bases, with 8 bases left in between. Germline loops: CDR1 MDHEN, CDR2 SYDVKM. The CDR3 is 13 residues long. This CDR3 reads CASSLVGDYGYTF. For the CDR3, the DNA is TGTGCCAGCAGTTTGGTCGGAGACTATGGCTACACCTTC.

This clone occurred a few times. The V call is TRBV5-1, the J call TRBJ1-4; 10 bases match TRBD1. The CDR3 length is 15 residues. Per germline, CDR1 SGHRS and CDR2 YFSETQ. The ends lost 0 bases at V and 6 bases at J; junction bases unmatched: 2. The CDR3: CASSLAGTGDEKLFF. The CDR3 region has the DNA TGCGCCAGCAGCTTGGCCGGGACAGGGGATGAAAAACTGTTTTTT.

V and J are TRBV28 and TRBJ1-1, with D uncertain. Trimming took off 5 bases at V and 1 base at J, with 8 bases between the two ends. Germline CDR1 is MDHEN and CDR2 is SYDVKM. This CDR3 has 13 amino acids. This CDR3 reads CASSLTSNTEAFF. Written as DNA, the CDR3 is TGTGCCAGCAGTCTCACATCGAACACTGAAGCTTTCTTT.

This chain uses TRBV10-3 with TRBJ2-3, with D uncertain. In germline, CDR1 is ENHRY, CDR2 SYGVKD. V lost 0 bases and J lost 2, with 21 bases in between. CDR3 length: 19 amino acids. The CDR3 loop is CAISESVLDPYSPTDTQYF. The CDR3 DNA sequence: TGTGCCATCAGTGAGTCGGTTTTAGACCCGTATAGCCCCACAGATACGCAGTATTTT.

The genes are TRBV5-1 and TRBJ2-2, with TRBD1 matching over 7 bases. The CDR3 length is 15 residues. CDR1 SGHRS and CDR2 YFSETQ come from the germline V gene. V shed 3 bases and J 6 bases; nucleotides not matched to a gene: 8. CDR3 DNA: TGCGCCAGCAGCTGGATGGAAGGGGGCCCCGGGGAGCTGTTTTTT. Amino acids: CASSWMEGGPGELFF.

J is TRBJ2-5 and V is TRBV6-5, with a possible D match to TRBD1 (6 bases). The DNA end is more similar to TRBJ2-7, so the J call may be wrong. The germline V gene has CDR1 MNHEY and CDR2 SVGAGI. The CDR3 loop spans 12 amino acids. The CDR3 nucleotides are TGTGCCAGCAGTCGCGACAGGACCGAGCAGTACTTC. Translation gives CASSRDRTEQYF.

The V and J genes are TRBV6-6 and TRBJ2-3, with D tentatively TRBD2 (6 bases). The germline gives CDR1 MNHNY, CDR2 SVGAGI (reference sequence). The CDR3 has 15 residues. V lost 7 bases, J lost 3 bases, and 17 bases lay in between. CDR3 in amino acids: CASTPSEGWTDTQYF. The CDR3 DNA reads as TGTGCCAGCACCCCTAGCGAGGGATGGACAGATACGCAGTATTTT.

The chain links TRBV5-6 to TRBJ1-5; the D gene is possibly TRBD1 (6 bases). CDR1 SGHDT and CDR2 YYEEEE come from the germline V gene. The V end was cut by 2 bases, the J end by 7 bases, with 16 bases between. This CDR3 contains 15 residues. The CDR3 reads CASSFRGTSNQPQHF. As DNA, the CDR3 is TGTGCCAGCAGCTTTAGGGGGACCTCAAACCAGCCCCAGCATTTT.

This chain uses TRBV9 with TRBJ1-2; 7 nucleotides agree with TRBD1. Germline CDR1 reads SGDLS; CDR2 reads YYNGEE. Trimming cost V 0 bases and J 8 bases; bases outside gene matches: 7. The CDR3 runs to 14 residues. Here the CDR3 DNA reads TGTGCCAGCAGCGTAGGCCGGCAGGGGGGCGGCTACACCTTC. Protein sequence: CASSVGRQGGGYTF.